A single T cell receptor (beta chain) is shown here with its context. The antigen is not known. The data belong to a study of cytomegalovirus exposure and HLA in healthy donors. General observations from the study: A highly shared variant cluster was judged a likely technical artifact. When a later analysis compared HLA-associated TCR beta chains with equally common others, the HLA-associated chains turned out to be more clonally expanded and to have lower generation probabilities. Most subjects had HLA-A and HLA-B alleles reportedly predicted accurately by TCR beta sequences. Later on, a genetic analysis was performed. It linked a missense variant in DCLRE1C with V- and J-gene trimming of TCR beta.

In the PCR, 60 Vbeta and 13 Jbeta primers were used. Clones were read by immunoSEQ multiplex PCR, and TCRdb kept only the in-frame ones, dropping some. The data hold 190,000 or so clones, with about 85% observed a single time. The CDR3 is 15 amino acids. V was clipped by 4 bases and J by 4 bases, with 18 bases between them. CDR1 and CDR2 from the germline V gene are GTSNPN and SVGIG (reference sequence). The TCR was taken from a woman between 45 and 60 years old in good health and CMV-seropositive. Sequencing was carried out using PBMCs. The chain links TRBV30 to TRBJ2-3, with D perhaps TRBD1 (6 bases). CDR3 sequence: CAWNKGRGKADTQYF. The DNA for the CDR3 is TGTGCCTGGAACAAGGGCAGGGGAAAGGCAGATACGCAGTATTTT.